The 26 T cell receptor beta chains reported below all come from one sample, sequenced in a study of human T cells and chemical hapten exposure. TCRdb redid the calling of the RACE reads with MiXCR, one entry per CDR3 protein. The sample lists 85,000 to 100,000 distinct CDR3 sequences; around a quarter were seen once. Time point described: patch test 3, about 24 weeks after DPC sensitization. Treatment indicated: therapeutic diphenylcyclopropenone sensitization with weekly scalp DPC. This specimen consisted of whole blood, obtained in connection with sensitization to the hapten diphenylcyclopropenone (DPC). The receptors were sampled from a man aged 35-49 years with alopecia areata. Some clones in this sample may be carry-over from other donors' samples.

This chain joins TRBV7-2 and TRBJ2-3; no firm D call. Trimming left V 6 bases short and J 3 bases short, with 25 bases between. Germline V lookup: CDR1 SGHTA, CDR2 FQGNSA. CDR3 size: 18 residues. CDR3 DNA: TGTGCCAGCAGTCGAAGTTTGGGCGCTACGCAGGAAACAGATACGCAGTATTTT. This gives the protein CASSRSLGATQETDTQYF.

This clonotype has a handful of counts. This rearrangement joins TRBV7-2 to TRBJ2-3; 7 nucleotides align to TRBD1. With 5 bases clipped from V and 1 base from J, the junction kept 15 bases outside the gene matches. The CDR3 has 18 amino acids. Germline lookup yields CDR1 SGHTA and CDR2 FQGNSA. The CDR3 here is CASSVTGRGLSRTDTQYF. The CDR3 DNA reads as TGTGCCAGCAGCGTGACAGGGAGAGGTCTCTCACGCACAGATACGCAGTATTTT.

This clonotype was seen at least ten times. The chain carries TRBV20-1 and TRBJ2-7; tentatively, D is TRBD1 (6 bases). The germline gives CDR1 DFQATT, CDR2 SNEGSKA (reference sequence). V lost 7 bases and J 5 bases, leaving 24 bases between the germline ends. The CDR3 spans 15 residues. CDR3 DNA: TGCAGTGTGTCGACCCGGGCCTTAGGGGGAGACGAGCAGTACTTC. This sequence encodes CSVSTRALGGDEQYF.

This chain joins TRBV14 and TRBJ1-1; D is undetermined. The CDR3 contains 13 residues. CDR1 SGHDN and CDR2 FVKESK come from the germline V gene. The germline V and J ends were trimmed by 3 bases and 3 bases, with 8 bases remaining between them. CDR3 sequence (DNA): TGTGCCAGCAGCCACTCTGTGTACACTGAAGCTTTCTTT. Translated, it gives CASSHSVYTEAFF.

The chain employs TRBV18 and TRBJ1-1; no reliable D call. With 1 base removed from V and 7 bases from J, the gap between germline ends came to 19 bases. Germline V CDR1 and CDR2: KGHSH, LQKENI. The CDR3 has 16 amino acids. In nucleotides, the CDR3 is TGTGCCAGCTCACCACTATTGGCAACCCCCTTCGGTGAAGCTTTCTTT. It is translated as CASSPLLATPFGEAFF.

This clonotype was seen a handful of times. The chain couples TRBV14 to TRBJ2-2, with 9 bases matching TRBD1. V lost 3 bases to trimming and J lost 5 bases; unmatched junction nucleotides: 7. The CDR3 has 16 residues. Germline CDR1 reads SGHDN; CDR2 reads FVKESK. The DNA for the CDR3 is TGTGCCAGCAGCCAGACAGGGGGTGTCGCGACCGGGGAGCTGTTTTTT. Translated, it gives CASSQTGGVATGELFF.

In its sample, this clonotype was seen a few times. The chain recombines TRBV3-1 with TRBJ2-2; 8 bases map to TRBD1. Germline V lookup: CDR1 LGHDT, CDR2 YNNKEL (reference sequence). CDR3 size: 16 residues. Trimming took 3 bases from V and 1 from J; bases not matched to a gene: 4. CDR3 sequence reads: CASSHPGTGNTGELFF. CDR3 nucleotides: TGTGCCAGCAGCCATCCAGGGACAGGGAACACCGGGGAGCTGTTTTTT.

The chain carries TRBV29-1 and TRBJ2-4; a weak D match, TRBD1 (6 bases). Deletions cut 5 bases from V and 0 bases from J, with 11 bases between. Germline loops: CDR1 SQVTM, CDR2 ANQGSEA. The CDR3 consists of 14 residues. DNA of the CDR3: TGCAGCGTTCGACAGGACGGAGCCAAAAACATTCAGTACTTC. It specifies CSVRQDGAKNIQYF.

This clonotype was observed many times. This chain uses TRBV18 with TRBJ2-7; the match to TRBD2 covers 12 bases. The germline gives CDR1 KGHSH, CDR2 LQKENI. Trimming removed 6 bases from V and 5 bases from J; junction bases left unmatched: 8. The CDR3 is 15 residues long. CDR3 DNA sequence: TGTGCCAGCTCGCCCGGGACTAGCGGGTTCGACGAGCAGTACTTC. The encoded protein is CASSPGTSGFDEQYF. Combining the CDR3 with reference TRBV18 and TRBJ2-7 gives the whole variable domain NAGVMQNPRHLVRRRGQEARLRCSPMKGHSHVYWYRQLPEEGLKFMVYLQKENIIDESGMPKERFSAEFPKEGPSILRIQQVVRGDSAAYFCASSPGTSGFDEQYFGPGTRLTVT.

This chain connects TRBV10-3 to TRBJ2-7; 7 bases fit TRBD1. The length of the CDR3 is 13 residues. V dropped 3 bases and J dropped 3; count of bases not matched to a gene: 2. Germline values: CDR1 ENHRY, CDR2 SYGVKD. The CDR3: CAISDGTDYEQYF. The CDR3 coding sequence is TGTGCCATCAGTGACGGGACAGACTACGAGCAGTACTTC.

The V call is TRBV28, the J call TRBJ2-6; D is ambiguous. The length of the CDR3 is 17 residues. The ends were cut back, 2 bases at V and 5 bases at J, with 16 bases in the middle. Per the germline V gene, CDR1 is MDHEN and CDR2 is SYDVKM. The CDR3 is CASSLIARPSRANVLTF. The CDR3 DNA is TGTGCCAGCAGTTTAATCGCCAGGCCGTCACGGGCCAACGTCCTGACTTTC.

The CDR3 protein is CASQTGFFYEQYF. As DNA, the CDR3 is TGTGCCAGCCAAACAGGGTTTTTCTACGAGCAGTACTTC. The genes are TRBV6-1 and TRBJ2-7, with a tentative D call TRBD1 (6 bases). V lost 8 bases, J lost 3 bases, and 14 bases lay in between. From germline, CDR1 is MNHNS and CDR2 SASEGT. This CDR3 has 13 amino acids.

The chain employs TRBV5-5 and TRBJ2-1, with TRBD2 identical over 14 bases. Per germline, CDR1 SGHKS and CDR2 YYEKEE (reference sequence). Germline trimming cut 5 bases from V and 10 bases from J; bases unmatched to any gene: 8. CDR3 length: 15 amino acids. The CDR3: CASREGLAGDEEQFF. As DNA, the CDR3 is TGTGCCAGCAGGGAGGGACTAGCGGGAGATGAAGAGCAGTTCTTC.

This clonotype has a handful of counts. The CDR3 DNA follows: TGTGCCAGCAGAACGGGACAGAACTCCTACAATGAGCAGTTCTTC. Its translation is CASRTGQNSYNEQFF. J is TRBJ2-1 and V is TRBV28; 7 nucleotides line up with TRBD1. The CDR3 consists of 15 residues. J lost 0 bases, V lost 6 bases, and 5 bases had no gene match. Germline CDR1 reads MDHEN; CDR2 reads SYDVKM. Drawing the rest from reference TRBV28 and TRBJ2-1, the complete variable domain is DVKVTQSSRYLVKRTGEKVFLECVQDMDHENMFWYRQDPGLGLRLIYFSYDVKMKEKGDIPEGYSVSREKKERFSLILESASTNQTSMYLCASRTGQNSYNEQFFGPGTRLTVL.

V is TRBV12-3 or TRBV12-4 and J is TRBJ1-5; D unclear. The CDR3 is 15 amino acids. Trimming took off 2 bases at V and 2 bases at J, with 10 bases between the two ends. The CDR3 bases are TGTGCCAGCAGTTTAAGCCTTGAAGGCAATCAGCCCCAGCATTTT. It translates to CASSLSLEGNQPQHF.

This chain links TRBV6-2 or TRBV6-3 with TRBJ2-3; D remains ambiguous. The germline V gene has CDR1 MNHEY and CDR2 SVGEGT. Trimming cost V 4 bases and J 7 bases, with 9 bases left between them. This CDR3 is 12 amino acids long. The CDR3 region has the DNA TGTGCCAGCAGTTCCTCCCAATATACGCAGTATTTT. This codes for CASSSSQYTQYF.

This clonotype was seen once. This sequence joins TRBV6-6 and TRBJ1-1; TRBD1 might be the D (5 bases). The CDR3 covers 15 residues. In germline, CDR1 is MNHNY, CDR2 SVGAGI (reference sequence). V lost 2 bases and J lost 1, with 11 bases in between. The CDR3 is CASSYPSTGNTEAFF. CDR3 coding DNA: TGTGCCAGCAGTTACCCTTCCACAGGGAACACTGAAGCTTTCTTT.

This clonotype was observed a handful of times. This rearrangement joins TRBV20-1 to TRBJ2-2; 11 bases line up with TRBD2. The CDR3 runs 17 residues. Per germline, CDR1 DFQATT and CDR2 SNEGSKA (reference sequence). V was pared by 3 bases and J by 3 bases, with 9 bases of the junction left unmatched. The CDR3 is CSARFIAGGVDTGELFF. CDR3 coding DNA: TGCAGTGCTAGGTTTATAGCGGGAGGGGTCGACACCGGGGAGCTGTTTTTT.

The table lists this clonotype with a few counts. The chain combines TRBV20-1 with TRBJ2-7, with 11 bases aligning to TRBD2. Looked up from germline, CDR1 is DFQATT and CDR2 is SNEGSKA (reference sequence). The CDR3 has 15 residues. With 2 bases clipped from V and 2 bases from J, the junction kept 5 bases outside the gene matches. CDR3 protein: CSARPTSGVAYEQYF. The CDR3 DNA follows: TGCAGTGCTAGACCGACTAGCGGGGTCGCCTACGAGCAGTACTTC.

The chain carries TRBV29-1 and TRBJ2-1, with 7 bases matching TRBD1. Germline loops: CDR1 SQVTM, CDR2 ANQGSEA. CDR3 length: 14 residues. The V gene end was trimmed by 3 bases and the J gene end by 5 bases; junction bases not matched to a gene: 7. CDR3 region: CSVERDSQNNEQFF. The CDR3 region has the DNA TGCAGCGTTGAGAGGGACAGTCAAAACAATGAGCAGTTCTTC.

The CDR3 DNA reads as TGTGCCACCAGCAGAGAAGAGGCTGGCACCTCTACGCAGTATTTT. As protein: CATSREEAGTSTQYF. The chain links TRBV15 to TRBJ2-3; D ambiguous. The length of the CDR3 is 15 residues. Trimming pared 0 bases from V and 8 bases from J, leaving 15 bases between. CDR1 and CDR2 from the germline V gene are LNHNV and YYDKDF (reference sequence).

The sample holds many counts of this clonotype. The V call is TRBV7-8, the J call TRBJ2-3, with TRBD2 as a possible D gene (6 bases). Per germline, CDR1 SGHVS and CDR2 FQNEAQ. The CDR3 spans 15 residues. V lost 5 bases and J 2 bases, leaving 14 bases between the germline ends. The CDR3 is CASSPWEAPTDTQYF. As DNA, the CDR3 is TGTGCCAGCAGCCCGTGGGAGGCCCCCACAGATACGCAGTATTTT. Variable domain in full (rest from reference TRBV7-8 and TRBJ2-3): GAGVSQSPRYKVAKRGQDVALRCDPISGHVSLFWYQQALGQGPEFLTYFQNEAQLDKSGLPSDRFFAERPEGSVSTLKIQRTQQEDSAVYLCASSPWEAPTDTQYFGPGTRLTVL.

This clonotype was detected a few times. The J gene is TRBJ2-5, the V gene TRBV9; D assignment may be TRBD1 or TRBD2 (6 bases each). The CDR3 has 15 amino acids. Germline V gives CDR1 SGDLS, CDR2 YYNGEE. V was cut by 0 bases and J by 2 bases, with 11 bases left in between. The CDR3 here is CASSVEGGGQETQYF. The CDR3 DNA reads TGTGCCAGCAGCGTAGAGGGGGGCGGACAAGAGACCCAGTACTTC.

The rearrangement joins TRBV6-5 to TRBJ2-6, with TRBD2 matching over 13 bases. There are 17 residues in the CDR3. CDR1 MNHEY and CDR2 SVGAGI come from the germline V gene. The V segment lost 6 bases and the J segment 0 bases; nucleotides outside the gene matches: 2. CDR3 sequence reads: CASRGLAGFSGANVLTF. As DNA, the CDR3 is TGTGCCAGCAGGGGACTAGCGGGGTTCTCTGGGGCCAACGTCCTGACTTTC.

The chain employs TRBV4-1 and TRBJ2-7, with D hard to call. The germline gives CDR1 MGHRA, CDR2 YSYEKL. CDR3 length equals 15 residues. The ends were cut back, 3 bases at V and 0 bases at J, with 12 bases in the middle. The CDR3 reads CASSQPTPSSYEQYF. CDR3 DNA: TGCGCCAGCAGCCAGCCCACCCCGAGCTCCTACGAGCAGTACTTC.

The V gene is TRBV20-1, the J gene TRBJ1-5, with unresolved D. V lost 6 bases to trimming and J lost 4 bases, with 13 bases between them. The germline gives CDR1 DFQATT, CDR2 SNEGSKA (reference sequence). CDR3 length: 13 amino acids. CDR3 DNA sequence: TGCAGTGCCCAAATCGAGATAAATCAGCCCCAGCATTTT. Translated, it gives CSAQIEINQPQHF.